Listed here are 32 T cell receptor beta chains from one sample, sequenced in a study of monozygotic twins with inflammatory bowel disease. TCRdb re-called the 5' RACE reads; every CDR3 protein appears as one record, without DNA. The clone table shows a few hundred thousand distinct CDR3 sequences, with the ten largest holding 2% to 3%. The sequenced material came from blood. The receptors stem from a human donor with ulcerative colitis or Crohn's disease, or a healthy co-twin of an affected twin (not recorded which).

The V gene is TRBV14, the J gene TRBJ2-5; TCRdb proposes TRBD1, but this gene call is untestable without DNA. This CDR3 has 15 residues. The germline V gene has CDR1 SGHDN and CDR2 FVKESK. The CDR3: CASSVPGTGSETQYF.

The rearrangement links TRBV30 to TRBJ2-2; with no DNA, the TCRdb D assignment of TRBD1 cannot be verified. Germline V gives CDR1 GTSNPN, CDR2 SVGIG (reference sequence). This CDR3 comprises 13 residues. The CDR3 sequence: CAWSASGAGELFF.

CDR3 sequence reads: CASSLAVGFVGAQYF. The chain joins TRBV7-6 to TRBJ2-5. The V gene's germline CDR1 is SGHVS and CDR2 FNYEAQ. CDR3 length: 15 amino acids.

The chain recombines TRBV3-1 with TRBJ1-2; without DNA, the TCRdb call of TRBD1 cannot be checked. The CDR3 covers 14 residues. Germline loops: CDR1 LGHDT, CDR2 YNNKEL (reference sequence). The CDR3: CASSRNDRNYGYTF.

The V gene is TRBV10-3, the J gene TRBJ2-7; TCRdb reports TRBD1, a call that lacks DNA to check it against. The CDR3 is 15 residues long. Germline lookup yields CDR1 ENHRY and CDR2 SYGVKD. CDR3 amino acids: CATRGLQGSLYEQYF.

The V and J genes are TRBV20-1 and TRBJ1-3; no DNA is available, so the TRBD1 call from TCRdb remains unchecked. Germline-derived CDR1 and CDR2 are DFQATT and SNEGSKA (reference sequence). The CDR3 runs to 17 residues. CDR3 sequence: CSAPPITYGVSGNTIYF.

This rearrangement joins TRBV7-2 to TRBJ2-5; TCRdb returns TRBD1, unconfirmable since there is no DNA. CDR1 is SGHTA and CDR2 is FQGNSA in the germline V gene. The CDR3 is 18 amino acids. The CDR3 spells CASSLAGFGGAMRETQYF.

The J gene is TRBJ2-2, the V gene TRBV7-2; TCRdb picks TRBD1, but there is no DNA to check that call. The CDR3 runs to 17 residues. Germline V gene sequence: CDR1 SGHTA, CDR2 FQGNSA. CDR3 protein: CASSLASGTGNTGELFF.

The rearrangement uses TRBV5-1 and TRBJ1-4; TCRdb's assignment of TRBD1 cannot be checked, as there is no DNA. Germline CDR1 is SGHRS and CDR2 is YFSETQ. This CDR3 region has 14 residues. CDR3 residues: CASSLGGTGYELFF. Combining the CDR3 with reference TRBV5-1 and TRBJ1-4 gives the whole variable domain KAGVTQTPRYLIKTRGQQVTLSCSPISGHRSVSWYQQTPGQGLQFLFEYFSETQRNKGNFPGRFSGRQFSNSRSEMNVSTLELGDSALYLCASSLGGTGYELFFGSGTQLSVL.

The chain employs TRBV7-9 and TRBJ1-6; with no DNA, the TCRdb D assignment of TRBD1 cannot be verified. The CDR3 has 14 amino acids. Germline V gives CDR1 SEHNR, CDR2 FQNEAQ (reference sequence). The CDR3 here is CASSSGTKNSPLHF.

This chain links TRBV4-3 with TRBJ2-3; there is no DNA to check the TCRdb D call of TRBD1. There are 16 residues in the CDR3. Germline-derived CDR1 and CDR2 are LGHNA and YSLEER. CDR3 sequence reads: CASSRQGAQGTDTQYF.

V is TRBV4-1 and J is TRBJ2-3. Germline V gives CDR1 MGHRA, CDR2 YSYEKL. The CDR3 covers 16 residues. The CDR3 is CASSPNPRKRTDTQYF.

The V gene is TRBV12-3 or TRBV12-4, the J gene TRBJ2-7; absent DNA, TCRdb's TRBD1 call cannot be checked. This CDR3 region has 13 residues. CDR3 loop: CASAPRGGSEQYF.

This chain uses TRBV20-1 with TRBJ2-7; TCRdb indicates TRBD1, and absent DNA this call remains unverified. Germline V CDR1 and CDR2: DFQATT, SNEGSKA (reference sequence). The CDR3 extends over 12 amino acids. The CDR3 protein is CSAREQGVEQYF.

V usage is TRBV19 and J usage is TRBJ2-1; TCRdb's D call, TRBD1, is unchecked because there is no DNA. This CDR3 region has 12 residues. The germline V gene has CDR1 LNHDA and CDR2 SQIVND (reference sequence). CDR3 sequence: CASSIFRGEQFF.

The rearrangement uses TRBV4-3 and TRBJ2-7; without DNA, the TCRdb call of TRBD1 cannot be checked. The CDR3 is 17 amino acids. The V gene's germline CDR1 is LGHNA and CDR2 YSLEER. The chain's CDR3 is CASSYGGTPGMVYEQYF.

The chain recombines TRBV7-9 with TRBJ1-2; TCRdb lists TRBD1, though no DNA is available to test this call. The CDR3 runs to 15 residues. CDR1 SEHNR and CDR2 FQNEAQ come from the germline V gene (reference sequence). The CDR3 sequence is CASSSRTVANYGYTF.

This chain joins TRBV7-9 and TRBJ1-4; checking the TCRdb D call of TRBD1 is not possible without DNA. The length of the CDR3 is 16 residues. Germline assignment: CDR1 SEHNR and CDR2 FQNEAQ (reference sequence). CDR3 loop: CASSWVQGPLNEKLFF.

The chain couples TRBV29-1 to TRBJ2-6. Germline lookup yields CDR1 SQVTM and CDR2 ANQGSEA. The CDR3 has 13 residues. The CDR3: CSGRPSGANVLTF.

This chain uses TRBV6-1 with TRBJ2-7. From germline, CDR1 is MNHNS and CDR2 SASEGT. This CDR3 comprises 16 residues. The CDR3 sequence: CASSPTAPGSFYEQYF.

This chain links TRBV7-9 with TRBJ2-3. The germline V gene encodes CDR1 SEHNR and CDR2 FQNEAQ (reference sequence). The CDR3 is 16 amino acids. The CDR3 protein is CASSLRLEASTDTQYF.

The chain couples TRBV5-1 to TRBJ2-3; there is no DNA to check the TCRdb D call of TRBD1. Germline lookup yields CDR1 SGHRS and CDR2 YFSETQ. This CDR3 has 16 amino acids. The CDR3 reads CASSLDRTSGEDTQYF.

The chain has TRBV4-2 and TRBJ2-3; the D call from TCRdb, TRBD2, cannot be confirmed without DNA. Germline CDR1 and CDR2: LGHNA and YNFKEQ. The CDR3 is 15 residues long. The CDR3 here is CASSETSGSTDTQYF.

The chain joins TRBV28 to TRBJ2-7; TCRdb indicates TRBD1, and absent DNA this call remains unverified. The germline V gene has CDR1 MDHEN and CDR2 SYDVKM. The CDR3 loop spans 14 amino acids. The CDR3 is CASSPGQSSYEQYF.

The chain recombines TRBV7-2 with TRBJ2-5; TCRdb selects TRBD2, and the lack of DNA leaves this call unchecked. The CDR3 runs to 16 residues. CDR1 is SGHTA, CDR2 FQGNSA, per germline. The CDR3 region is CASSLEASGVRETQYF.

The chain employs TRBV12-3 or TRBV12-4 and TRBJ1-6; TCRdb picks TRBD1, but there is no DNA to check that call. This CDR3 has 15 residues. The CDR3 here is CASSDPGQGNSPLHF.

This chain connects TRBV5-1 to TRBJ2-1; TCRdb calls TRBD2, which cannot be checked without DNA. Germline CDR1 SGHRS, CDR2 YFSETQ. The CDR3 has 16 residues. CDR3 residues: CASSLFSSGDYNEQFF.

The V and J genes are TRBV4-1 and TRBJ2-2; TCRdb's D call of TRBD2 is untestable without DNA. The germline V gene encodes CDR1 MGHRA and CDR2 YSYEKL. The CDR3 length is 16 residues. The CDR3 spells CASSQDPRGGSGELFF.

This chain joins TRBV18 and TRBJ2-2; TCRdb gives TRBD2 as the D gene, but with no DNA this cannot be confirmed. CDR3 length equals 15 residues. Germline CDR1 is KGHSH and CDR2 is LQKENI. CDR3 sequence: CASSPGTTASRELFF. The variable domain in full, completed from reference TRBV18 and TRBJ2-2, reads NAGVMQNPRHLVRRRGQEARLRCSPMKGHSHVYWYRQLPEEGLKFMVYLQKENIIDESGMPKERFSAEFPKEGPSILRIQQVVRGDSAAYFCASSPGTTASRELFFGEGSRLTVL.

The gene calls are TRBV20-1 and TRBJ2-1; TCRdb indicates TRBD2, and absent DNA this call remains unverified. CDR1 DFQATT and CDR2 SNEGSKA come from the germline V gene (reference sequence). The CDR3 sequence is 15 residues long. The CDR3 is CSASPPHSGVNEQFF.

CDR3 region: CASRLGHQPDTQYF. The chain joins TRBV7-2 to TRBJ2-3; TCRdb indicates TRBD1, and absent DNA this call remains unverified. From germline, CDR1 is SGHTA and CDR2 FQGNSA. The CDR3 is 14 amino acids.

V gene TRBV18 combines with J gene TRBJ2-5; the D gene TCRdb calls, TRBD1, cannot be checked with no DNA. The CDR3 extends over 14 amino acids. CDR1 is KGHSH and CDR2 is LQKENI in the germline V gene. The CDR3 loop reads CASSPRQAKETQYF.